These 27 T cell receptor beta chains were all obtained from the same sample, sequenced in a study of T-cell reconstitution after alpha-beta-depleted transplantation in children (dated by TCRdb to 2016 to 2017). The sample's treatment or condition label is to be understood as: allogeneic hematopoietic cell transplantation with graft depleted of TCRalphabeta T cells and CD19 B cells. The library was generated by PCR. The listed sequencing device is Illumina HiSeq 2500. To normalize quantification of the TCRbeta repertoire, the TCR libraries were built with molecular barcoding that relied on unique molecular identifiers. Clones were called with MiXCR by TCRdb after fastp trimmed the public reads at Q25, and only in-frame beta chains were retained. CDR3 protein sequences are deduplicated, and each keeps its most common genes and DNA. This sample comprises around 490,000 distinct CDR3 sequences, 9.5% to 12% of them detected only once. The ten largest make up 14% of the sample.

The sequencing here drew on PBMCs, mostly from graft donor cells, taken 180 days after TCRalphabeta/CD19-depleted stem cell transplant. All receptors derive from a female patient aged 2-10 years who had a stem cell transplant for aplastic anemia, so the T cells may come from the graft donor.

This clonotype was counted a few times. The V gene is TRBV13, the J gene TRBJ1-2; maybe TRBD1 (5 bases). The germline CDR1 and CDR2 sequences are PRHDT and FYEKMQ (reference sequence). This CDR3 comprises 14 residues. Trimming took off 6 bases at V and 3 bases at J, with 14 bases between the two ends. The DNA for the CDR3 is TGTGCCAGCAGAGGACACCGTGAAGACTATGGCTACACCTTC. It specifies CASRGHREDYGYTF. Full variable domain (missing parts from reference TRBV13 and TRBJ1-2): AAGVIQSPRHLIKEKRETATLKCYPIPRHDTVYWYQQGPGQDPQFLISFYEKMQSDKGSIPDRFSAQQFSDYHSELNMSSLELGDSALYFCASRGHREDYGYTFGSGTRLTVV.

This clonotype showed up many times. The rearrangement joins TRBV6-6 to TRBJ2-7; D is undetermined. In germline, CDR1 is MNHNY, CDR2 SVGAGI (reference sequence). This CDR3 has 11 amino acids. The V end lost 4 bases, the J end lost 6 bases, and 7 bases lay between the germline ends. The CDR3 DNA sequence: TGTGCCAGCAGTTTAAGGTTCGAGCAGTACTTC. This sequence encodes CASSLRFEQYF.

This chain links TRBV4-1 with TRBJ1-6, with D unclear. Germline-derived CDR1 and CDR2 are MGHRA and YSYEKL. The CDR3 has 17 amino acids. Trimming took 0 bases from V and 0 from J, leaving 9 bases between them. CDR3 amino acids: CASSQDPRSSYNSPLHF. CDR3 nucleotides: TGCGCCAGCAGCCAAGATCCACGGAGCTCCTATAATTCACCCCTCCACTTT.

CDR3 sequence reads: CASSGSSSTDTQYF. The CDR3 DNA reads TGTGCCAGCTCAGGCAGCTCTAGCACAGATACGCAGTATTTT. The rearrangement joins TRBV18 to TRBJ2-3; D call uncertain. Germline V gene lookup returns CDR1 KGHSH and CDR2 LQKENI. V lost 5 bases, J lost 0 bases, and 9 bases lay in between. This CDR3 spans 14 amino acids.

This clonotype has a count of ten or more. The chain combines TRBV29-1 with TRBJ2-3; tentatively, D is TRBD1 (5 bases). Trimming removed 3 bases at V and 0 bases at J, with 10 bases between. This CDR3 comprises 14 residues. Per the germline V gene, CDR1 is SQVTM and CDR2 is ANQGSEA. The chain's CDR3 is CSVDRARSTDTQYF. The CDR3 DNA is TGCAGCGTTGACAGGGCTCGAAGCACAGATACGCAGTATTTT.

The chain joins TRBV29-1 to TRBJ2-5; D ambiguous. V lost 3 bases to trimming and J lost 3 bases, with 11 bases between them. Germline CDR1 and CDR2: SQVTM and ANQGSEA. The CDR3 is 13 residues long. CDR3 bases: TGCAGCGTTGATGGCGCAAGGGAAGAGACCCAGTACTTC. This sequence encodes CSVDGAREETQYF.

V usage is TRBV11-2 and J usage is TRBJ2-2, with D perhaps matching TRBD2 (6 bases). The CDR3 is made up of 15 amino acids. Per germline, CDR1 SGHAT and CDR2 FQNNGV. V was trimmed by 8 bases and J by 0 bases, leaving 13 bases between them. The CDR3 is CASCRVAANTGELFF. In DNA form, the CDR3 reads TGTGCCAGCTGTAGGGTAGCGGCGAACACCGGGGAGCTGTTTTTT.

This clonotype was counted a few times. One junction end disagrees with the germline gene, perhaps due to a read error. The CDR3 spells CASRLAMSSYNEQFF. The CDR3 nucleotides read TGCGCCAGCAGGTTGGCTATGAGCTCCTACAATGAGCAGTTCTTC. The chain recombines TRBV5-1 with TRBJ2-1; no clear D gene. CDR1 and CDR2 from the germline V gene are SGHRS and YFSETQ. This CDR3 has 15 amino acids.

The sample holds a few counts of this clonotype. This chain uses TRBV2 with TRBJ2-5; 7 bases map to TRBD2. Germline CDR1 reads SNHLY; CDR2 reads FYNNEI. This CDR3 is built from 13 residues. CDR3 in DNA: TGTGCGGGGGGGGTGGTGCATCAAGAGACCCAGTACTTC. Its protein is CAGGVVHQETQYF. Based on the CDR3 plus reference TRBV2 and TRBJ2-5, the full variable domain is EPEVTQTPSHQVTQMGQEVILRCVPISNHLYFYWYRQILGQKVEFLVSFYNNEISEKSEIFDDQFSVERPDGSNFTLKIRSTKLEDSAMYFCAGGVVHQETQYFGPGTRLLVL.

The gene calls are TRBV15 and TRBJ1-5; D remains ambiguous. This CDR3 is 13 amino acids long. Trimming left V 1 base short and J 3 bases short, with 4 bases between. Germline lookup yields CDR1 LNHNV and CDR2 YYDKDF (reference sequence). The CDR3 DNA sequence: TGTGCCACCAGCAGAGGGGTCAATCAGCCCCAGCATTTT. Amino acids: CATSRGVNQPQHF.

This chain connects TRBV7-2 to TRBJ1-5; D uncertain. Deletions cut 4 bases from V and 5 bases from J, with 12 bases between. The CDR3 runs to 14 residues. Germline V gives CDR1 SGHTA, CDR2 FQGNSA. CDR3 sequence: CASSYGNRDQPQHF. CDR3 bases: TGTGCCAGCAGCTATGGCAATCGGGATCAGCCCCAGCATTTT.

The rearrangement uses TRBV9 and TRBJ2-7; D remains unclear. The germline CDR1 and CDR2 sequences are SGDLS and YYNGEE. The CDR3 sequence is 14 residues long. With 4 bases removed from V and 5 bases from J, the gap between germline ends came to 16 bases. The CDR3 sequence is CASSPTSSTHEQYF. CDR3 bases: TGTGCCAGCAGCCCAACGTCTTCAACCCACGAGCAGTACTTC.

This clonotype was found a few times. The chain joins TRBV28 to TRBJ1-2; D unresolved. Trimming left V 6 bases short and J 4 bases short, with 12 bases between. CDR1 and CDR2 (germline): MDHEN, SYDVKM. CDR3 length: 13 residues. CDR3 nucleotide sequence: TGTGCCAGCAGCCGGTTCGAGGGCTATGGCTACACCTTC. Protein sequence: CASSRFEGYGYTF.

This clonotype was seen only a few times. The rearrangement uses TRBV7-9 and TRBJ1-5; D gene ambiguous. The germline V gene encodes CDR1 SEHNR and CDR2 FQNEAQ (reference sequence). CDR3 length: 13 amino acids. V was clipped by 1 base and J by 7 bases, with 8 bases between them. The CDR3 sequence: CASSLEERQPQHF. CDR3 in DNA: TGTGCCAGCAGCTTAGAGGAACGGCAGCCCCAGCATTTT.

Comments on this clonotype: A much larger clone lies one base from this, so it may be a read error. This sequence joins TRBV29-1 and TRBJ2-6; D could derive from TRBD1 or TRBD2 (5 bases each). CDR1 SQVTM and CDR2 ANQGSEA come from the germline V gene. The CDR3 extends over 15 amino acids. CDR3 bases: TGCAGCGTTGAAGAAGAGTGGACTGGGGCCAACGGCCTGACTTTC. This gives the protein CSVEEEWTGANGLTF.

In its sample, this clonotype was seen a few times. V usage is TRBV6-2 or TRBV6-3 and J usage is TRBJ2-1; D is tentatively TRBD1 or TRBD2 (5 bases each). Germline CDR1 and CDR2: MNHEY and SVGEGT. V shed 8 bases and J shed 7 bases, with 21 bases lying between them. CDR3 length equals 15 residues. The CDR3 region has the DNA TGTGCCAGCGGACGAGGGGCTCGTGTGAGAAATGAGCAGTTCTTC. Protein sequence: CASGRGARVRNEQFF.

The chain joins TRBV5-1 to TRBJ2-7; no clear D gene. Looked up from germline, CDR1 is SGHRS and CDR2 is YFSETQ. This CDR3 comprises 14 residues. Trimming removed 0 bases at V and 0 bases at J, with 7 bases between. For the CDR3, the DNA is TGCGCCAGCAGCTTGGAGAGACCCTCCTACGAGCAGTACTTC. Translating gives CASSLERPSYEQYF.

V usage is TRBV3-1 and J usage is TRBJ1-1; TRBD1 matches at 12 bases. The germline CDR1 and CDR2 sequences are LGHDT and YNNKEL (reference sequence). After removal of 3 bases from V and 2 bases from J, the junction contained 13 bases not matched to a gene. The CDR3 consists of 19 residues. DNA of the CDR3: TGTGCCAGCAGCCAGGCCCCGGGACAGGGGGCCCTCATTAACACTGAAGCTTTCTTT. It yields the protein CASSQAPGQGALINTEAFF.

This clonotype was found many times. J is TRBJ2-1 and V is TRBV28; 10 nucleotides match TRBD2. CDR3 size: 16 residues. The germline CDR1 and CDR2 sequences are MDHEN and SYDVKM. V was clipped by 3 bases and J by 9 bases; unmatched bases: 11. CDR3 sequence: CASSFRRLAGDSEQFF. In DNA, the CDR3 is TGTGCCAGCAGTTTCAGGAGGCTAGCGGGAGACAGTGAGCAGTTCTTC. Together with reference TRBV28 and TRBJ2-1, the CDR3 gives the full variable domain: DVKVTQSSRYLVKRTGEKVFLECVQDMDHENMFWYRQDPGLGLRLIYFSYDVKMKEKGDIPEGYSVSREKKERFSLILESASTNQTSMYLCASSFRRLAGDSEQFFGPGTRLTVL.

This clonotype was seen only a few times. The chain links TRBV29-1 to TRBJ1-1; D gene unclear. Looked up from germline, CDR1 is SQVTM and CDR2 is ANQGSEA. The V gene lost 6 bases and the J gene lost 1 base, with 12 bases spanning the gap. This CDR3 has 13 amino acids. CDR3 loop: CSVATGSNTEAFF. CDR3 bases: TGCAGCGTGGCCACTGGATCGAACACTGAAGCTTTCTTT.

The gene calls are TRBV28 and TRBJ2-1; 9 bases are shared with TRBD2. Germline V gives CDR1 MDHEN, CDR2 SYDVKM. The CDR3 is made up of 14 amino acids. Germline trimming cut 6 bases from V and 7 bases from J; bases unmatched to any gene: 7. The CDR3 loop reads CASRSGGRVNEQFF. The CDR3 region has the DNA TGTGCCAGCAGGAGCGGCGGGAGGGTTAATGAGCAGTTCTTC.

V is TRBV28 and J is TRBJ2-2; no definite D call. CDR3 size: 13 residues. In germline, CDR1 is MDHEN, CDR2 SYDVKM. V was shortened by 2 bases and J by 6 bases, with 7 bases between the two germline ends. CDR3 residues: CASSLRVPGELFF. The DNA of the CDR3 is TGTGCCAGCAGTTTACGGGTCCCCGGGGAGCTGTTTTTT. Full variable domain (missing parts from reference TRBV28 and TRBJ2-2): DVKVTQSSRYLVKRTGEKVFLECVQDMDHENMFWYRQDPGLGLRLIYFSYDVKMKEKGDIPEGYSVSREKKERFSLILESASTNQTSMYLCASSLRVPGELFFGEGSRLTVL.

This clonotype was seen many times. This chain connects TRBV6-1 to TRBJ1-3; 7 bases align to TRBD1. The CDR3 covers 14 residues. The germline gives CDR1 MNHNS, CDR2 SASEGT. With V trimmed by 6 bases and J by 2 bases, 4 bases remained unmatched. CDR3 protein: CASRDGTAGNTIYF. The DNA of the CDR3 is TGTGCCAGCAGGGATGGGACAGCTGGAAACACCATATATTTT.

The gene calls are TRBV12-3 or TRBV12-4 and TRBJ2-7, with 8 bases identical to TRBD1. The trim removed 8 bases at V and 6 bases at J, leaving 9 bases unmatched. The CDR3 contains 13 residues. The CDR3 DNA reads as TGTGCCAGCGGCCCGGGACAGGCCGCCGAGCAGTACGTC. Protein product: CASGPGQAAEQYV.

The chain combines TRBV28 with TRBJ1-1; D gene unclear. The ends were cut back, 3 bases at V and 3 bases at J, with 8 bases in the middle. Germline CDR1 MDHEN, CDR2 SYDVKM. The CDR3 has 13 amino acids. Here the CDR3 reads CASSLGTYTEAFF. The CDR3 region has the DNA TGTGCCAGCAGTTTGGGAACCTACACTGAAGCTTTCTTT.

DNA of the CDR3: TGTGCCAGCAGCGAACACACCACCAATGAGCAGTTCTTC. Amino acid sequence: CASSEHTTNEQFF. V gene TRBV6-2 or TRBV6-3 combines with J gene TRBJ2-1; no definite D call. Per germline, CDR1 MNHEY and CDR2 SVGEGT. The CDR3 totals 13 residues. Trimming cost V 6 bases and J 6 bases, with 12 bases left between them.

This clonotype was detected a few times. The J gene is TRBJ2-5, the V gene TRBV7-2, with 7 bases matching TRBD2. This CDR3 comprises 15 residues. CDR1 SGHTA and CDR2 FQGNSA come from the germline V gene. The J segment lost 5 bases and the V segment lost 3 bases, leaving 9 bases of the junction unmatched. CDR3 sequence (DNA): TGTGCCAGCAGCTTCGCCGGGACTATGGTCGAGACCCAGTACTTC. Protein: CASSFAGTMVETQYF.